The 14 T cell receptor beta chains below were found in one sample sequenced in a study of blood T cell repertoires in COVID-19. Profiling relied on immunoSEQ multiplex PCR, and the TCRdb table lists in-frame clones only, not all of them. The top ten hold 1.1% to 1.5% of the sample, which has about 120,000 clones, 70% to 90% seen once. Sequenced input: peripheral blood. The receptors shown here come from a man in his forties with acute or convalescent COVID-19.

The chain couples TRBV5-5 to TRBJ2-5, with a tentative D call TRBD2 (5 bases). Looked up from germline, CDR1 is SGHKS and CDR2 is YYEKEE (reference sequence). The CDR3 totals 15 residues. V lost 0 bases and J lost 5, with 14 bases in between. The DNA of the CDR3 is TGTGCCAGCAGCTTGGGTCCCGGGGAAAAGGAGACCCAGTACTTC. Its protein is CASSLGPGEKETQYF. The full variable domain, completed using reference TRBV5-5 and TRBJ2-5, is DAGVTQSPTHLIKTRGQQVTLRCSPISGHKSVSWYQQVLGQGPQFIFQYYEKEERGRGNFPDRFSARQFPNYSSELNVNALLLGDSALYLCASSLGPGEKETQYFGPGTRLLVL.

V is TRBV7-2 and J is TRBJ2-7; D possibly corresponds to TRBD1 (5 bases). Germline lookup yields CDR1 SGHTA and CDR2 FQGNSA. V gave up 1 base and J gave up 2 bases, with 12 bases separating them. This CDR3 contains 15 residues. The chain's CDR3 is CASSLEVGRAYEQYF. The CDR3 DNA reads as TGTGCCAGCAGCTTAGAGGTCGGCAGGGCCTACGAGCAGTACTTC.

The chain employs TRBV18 and TRBJ1-4, with no clear D. This CDR3 region has 15 residues. Germline-derived CDR1 and CDR2 are KGHSH and LQKENI. V was pared by 3 bases and J by 0 bases, with 8 bases between. CDR3 loop: CASSPRGATNEKLFF. The CDR3 coding sequence is TGTGCCAGCTCACCCCGGGGTGCAACTAATGAAAAACTGTTTTTT.

CDR3 region: CASSYSPSGGTDTQYF. Here the CDR3 DNA reads TGTGCCAGCAGTTACTCTCCATCGGGGGGTACAGATACGCAGTATTTT. The chain couples TRBV6-2 or TRBV6-3 to TRBJ2-3; 7 bases are a match to TRBD2. Unmatched junction bases numbered 6, after V lost 0 bases and J lost 3 bases. CDR1 MNHEY and CDR2 SVGEGT come from the germline V gene. The CDR3 spans 16 residues.

CDR3 in amino acids: CASSETSGRNEQFF. The CDR3 region has the DNA TGTGCCAGCAGCGAGACTAGCGGGAGGAATGAGCAGTTCTTC. This rearrangement joins TRBV28 to TRBJ2-1; 13 bases map to TRBD2. This CDR3 spans 14 amino acids. J gave up 7 bases and V 6 bases, and 3 bases lay outside the gene matches. The germline CDR1 and CDR2 sequences are MDHEN and SYDVKM.

The J gene is TRBJ1-1, the V gene TRBV28, with TRBD1 matching 11 bases. Germline CDR1 is MDHEN and CDR2 is SYDVKM. CDR3 length: 16 residues. V lost 6 bases and J lost 4; bases outside the gene matches: 10. For the CDR3, the DNA is TGTGCCAGCAGAACAGGGGGGACAGGGGGAATCACTGAAGCTTTCTTT. This gives the protein CASRTGGTGGITEAFF.

The chain links TRBV9 to TRBJ2-7; a possible D gene is TRBD2 (6 bases). Germline lookup yields CDR1 SGDLS and CDR2 YYNGEE. CDR3 length: 15 amino acids. V was clipped by 0 bases and J by 0 bases, with 10 bases between them. This CDR3 is CASSVGWRDSYEQYF. Written as DNA, the CDR3 is TGTGCCAGCAGCGTAGGGTGGCGGGACTCCTACGAGCAGTACTTC.

The rearrangement links TRBV7-9 to TRBJ2-1; D may be TRBD1 (5 bases). This CDR3 spans 13 amino acids. V lost 3 bases and J lost 9, with 12 bases in between. Germline V gives CDR1 SEHNR, CDR2 FQNEAQ (reference sequence). The CDR3, as DNA: TGTGCCAGCAGCTTCGACAGAGGCAGTGAGCAGTTCTTC. Translation: CASSFDRGSEQFF.

V and J are TRBV27 and TRBJ2-3, with 7 bases that match TRBD1. This CDR3 has 17 residues. Trimming removed 0 bases from V and 0 bases from J; junction bases left unmatched: 6. CDR1 and CDR2 (germline): MNHEY, SMNVEV (reference sequence). This CDR3 reads CASSLSTGAPSTDTQYF. For the CDR3, the DNA is TGTGCCAGCAGTTTATCCACAGGGGCGCCTAGCACAGATACGCAGTATTTT.

The chain is built from TRBV28 and TRBJ1-2; D perhaps matches TRBD1 (6 bases). This CDR3 has 15 residues. The germline V gene has CDR1 MDHEN and CDR2 SYDVKM. V lost 5 bases to trimming and J lost 1 base, with 14 bases between them. The DNA for the CDR3 is TGTGCCAGCAGTCCCCAGGACAGAATTAACTATGGCTACACCTTC. Protein: CASSPQDRINYGYTF.

This clone appeared a single time. In DNA form, the CDR3 reads TGTGCCAGCAGTGAAGTGACAGTGGGCAATCAGCCCCAGCATTTT. Protein product: CASSEVTVGNQPQHF. The chain is built from TRBV2 and TRBJ1-5, with D possibly matching TRBD1 (5 bases). The CDR3 spans 15 residues. V was clipped by 1 base and J by 2 bases, with 9 bases between them. From germline, CDR1 is SNHLY and CDR2 FYNNEI.

Turning to this clone: The same CDR3 arises from other DNA sequences in this sample as well. The chain carries TRBV19 and TRBJ2-7; TRBD2 might be the D (5 bases). Germline V gene data show CDR1 as LNHDA and CDR2 as SQIVND (reference sequence). Trimming shortened V by 1 base and J by 3 bases, and 7 bases separated the two germline ends. The CDR3 is made up of 13 amino acids. The CDR3 bases are TGTGCCAGTAGTATAGGTCGGGACTACGAGCAGTACTTC. Its translation: CASSIGRDYEQYF.

The rearrangement uses TRBV5-6 and TRBJ1-2; 10 positions agree with TRBD1. This CDR3 has 14 residues. Germline loops: CDR1 SGHDT, CDR2 YYEEEE. The ends lost 4 bases at V and 4 bases at J; junction bases unmatched: 4. The DNA for the CDR3 is TGTGCCAGCAGCCCGGGACAGGGGTTCTATGGCTACACCTTC. This codes for CASSPGQGFYGYTF.

This clone was counted only a few times. The rearrangement joins TRBV30 to TRBJ2-1; D might be TRBD1 (6 bases). V was pared by 2 bases and J by 4 bases, with 15 bases between. This CDR3 comprises 15 residues. The germline V gene has CDR1 GTSNPN and CDR2 SVGIG (reference sequence). CDR3 nucleotides: TGTGCCTGGAGTCGTCTTCCTACAGGGTACAATGAGCAGTTCTTC. Its protein product is CAWSRLPTGYNEQFF.